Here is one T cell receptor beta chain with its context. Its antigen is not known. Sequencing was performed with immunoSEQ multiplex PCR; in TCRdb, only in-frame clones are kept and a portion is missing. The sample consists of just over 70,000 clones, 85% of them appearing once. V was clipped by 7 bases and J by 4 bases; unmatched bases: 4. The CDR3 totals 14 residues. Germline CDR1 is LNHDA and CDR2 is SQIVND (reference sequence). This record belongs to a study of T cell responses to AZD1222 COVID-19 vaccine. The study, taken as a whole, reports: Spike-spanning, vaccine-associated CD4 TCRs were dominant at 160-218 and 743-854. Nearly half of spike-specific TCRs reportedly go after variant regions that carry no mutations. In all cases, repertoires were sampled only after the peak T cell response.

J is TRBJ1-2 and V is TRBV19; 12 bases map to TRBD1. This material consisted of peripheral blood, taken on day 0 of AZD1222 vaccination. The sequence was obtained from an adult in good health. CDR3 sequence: CASMGTGGPYGYTF. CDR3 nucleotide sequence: TGTGCCAGTATGGGGACAGGGGGCCCCTATGGCTACACCTTC.